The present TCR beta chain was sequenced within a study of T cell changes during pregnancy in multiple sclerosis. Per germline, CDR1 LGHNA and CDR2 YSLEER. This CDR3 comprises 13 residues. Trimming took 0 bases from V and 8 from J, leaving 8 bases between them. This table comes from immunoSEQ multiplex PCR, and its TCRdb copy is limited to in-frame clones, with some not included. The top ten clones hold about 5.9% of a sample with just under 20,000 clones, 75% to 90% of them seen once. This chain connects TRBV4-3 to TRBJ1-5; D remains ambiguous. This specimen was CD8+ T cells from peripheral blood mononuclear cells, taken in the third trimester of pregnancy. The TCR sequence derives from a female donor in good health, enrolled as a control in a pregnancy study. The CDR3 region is CASSQDRVKPQHF. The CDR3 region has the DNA TGCGCCAGCAGCCAAGATCGGGTGAAGCCCCAGCATTTT.